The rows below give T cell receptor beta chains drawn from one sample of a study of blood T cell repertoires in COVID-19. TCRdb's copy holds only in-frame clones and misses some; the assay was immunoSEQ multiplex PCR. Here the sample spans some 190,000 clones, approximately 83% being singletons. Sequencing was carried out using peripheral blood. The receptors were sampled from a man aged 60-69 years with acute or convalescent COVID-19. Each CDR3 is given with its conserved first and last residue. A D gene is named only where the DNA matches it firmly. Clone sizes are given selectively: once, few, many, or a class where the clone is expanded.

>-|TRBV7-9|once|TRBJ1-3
CASSRGSSGNTIYF
TGTGCCAGCAGTAGGGGGTCCTCTGGAAACACCATATATTTT
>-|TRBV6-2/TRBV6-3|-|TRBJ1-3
CASSHPRNTIYF
TGTGCCAGCAGTCACCCTCGGAACACCATATATTTT
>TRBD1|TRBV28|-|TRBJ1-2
CASSRDSSAALF
TGTGCCAGCAGCAGGGACAGCTCAGCGGCCCTCTTC
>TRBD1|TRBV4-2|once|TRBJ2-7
CASSQTSGTGLPYEQYF
TGTGCCAGCAGCCAGACATCCGGGACAGGGCTTCCCTACGAGCAGTACTTC
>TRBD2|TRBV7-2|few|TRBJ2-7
CASSRTSGSRYEQYF
TGTGCCAGCAGTCGAACTAGCGGGAGTCGTTACGAGCAGTACTTC
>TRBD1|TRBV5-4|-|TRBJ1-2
CASSSRDRGFFYGYTF
TGTGCCAGCAGCTCCCGGGACAGGGGTTTTTTCTATGGCTACACCTTC
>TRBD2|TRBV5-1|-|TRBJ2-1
CASSADSGMHNEQFF
TGCGCCAGCAGCGCAGATAGCGGGATGCACAATGAGCAGTTCTTC
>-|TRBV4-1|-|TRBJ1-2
CASSQDRVSNYGYTF
TGCGCCAGCAGCCAAGATCGGGTCAGTAACTATGGCTACACCTTC
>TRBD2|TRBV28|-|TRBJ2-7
CASSLAGAKGYEQYF
TGTGCCAGCAGTTTAGCGGGAGCCAAGGGGTACGAGCAGTACTTC
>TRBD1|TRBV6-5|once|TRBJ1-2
CASIKRDREADGYTF
TGTGCCAGCATTAAAAGGGACAGGGAGGCGGATGGCTACACCTTC
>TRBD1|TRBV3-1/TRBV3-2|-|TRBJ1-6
CASSQKQGLSNSPLHF
TGTGCCAGCAGCCAAAAACAGGGGCTGTCTAATTCACCCCTCCACTTT
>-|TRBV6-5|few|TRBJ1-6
CATGGGTTNSPLHF
TGTGCCACGGGGGGAGGGACCACAAATTCACCCCTCCACTTT
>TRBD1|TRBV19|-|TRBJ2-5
CASSTQTGPQETQYF
TGTGCCAGTAGTACACAGACAGGGCCCCAAGAGACCCAGTACTTC
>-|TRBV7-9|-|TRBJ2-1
CASSPRDGQSYNEQFF
TGTGCCAGCAGCCCGCGGGACGGGCAATCCTACAATGAGCAGTTCTTC
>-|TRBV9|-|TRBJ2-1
CASSGGEGNEQFF
TGTGCCAGCAGCGGGGGAGAGGGCAATGAGCAGTTCTTC
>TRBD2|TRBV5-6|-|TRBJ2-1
CASSLVGSPGTSGRVEQFF
TGTGCCAGCAGCTTGGTAGGTAGCCCTGGGACTAGCGGGAGAGTCGAGCAGTTCTTC
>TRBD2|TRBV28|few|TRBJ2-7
CASSEIAGGTYEQYF
TGTGCCAGCAGTGAAATAGCGGGAGGAACCTACGAGCAGTACTTC
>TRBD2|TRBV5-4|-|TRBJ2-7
CASSSGGTVNYEQYF
TGTGCCAGCAGCTCGGGAGGGACTGTCAACTACGAGCAGTACTTC
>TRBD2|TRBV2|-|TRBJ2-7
CASLRSGLSYEQYF
TGTGCCAGCCTTCGTAGCGGGCTCTCCTACGAGCAGTACTTC
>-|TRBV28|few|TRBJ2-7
CASSLKPGGHEQYF
TGTGCCAGCAGTTTAAAGCCAGGGGGGCATGAGCAGTACTTC
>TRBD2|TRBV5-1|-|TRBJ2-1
CASSRGRANEQFF
TGCGCCAGCAGCCGCGGGAGGGCCAATGAGCAGTTCTTC
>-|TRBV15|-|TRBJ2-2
CATSRDWQGPAGELFF
TGTGCCACCAGCAGAGATTGGCAGGGGCCGGCCGGGGAGCTGTTTTTT
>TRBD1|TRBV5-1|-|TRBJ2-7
CASSQTGVTYEQYF
TGCGCCAGCAGCCAGACAGGGGTAACCTACGAGCAGTACTTC
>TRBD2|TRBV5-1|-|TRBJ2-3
CASSQRRVPGGDTQYF
TGCGCCAGCAGCCAGCGCCGGGTCCCGGGAGGGGATACGCAGTATTTT
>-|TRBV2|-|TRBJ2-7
CASSAGQASYEQYF
TGTGCCAGCAGTGCTGGTCAGGCCTCCTACGAGCAGTACTTC
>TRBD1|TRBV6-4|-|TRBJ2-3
CASTSRTGPRVGTQYF
TGTGCCAGCACCTCAAGGACAGGTCCCCGGGTAGGTACGCAGTATTTT
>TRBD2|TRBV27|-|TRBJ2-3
CASSLSGTRGTSRTDTQYF
TGTGCCAGCAGTTTATCGGGCACCCGGGGGACTAGTCGCACAGATACGCAGTATTTT
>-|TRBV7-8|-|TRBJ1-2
CASSLELFGGYTF
TGTGCCAGCAGCTTAGAATTATTCGGGGGCTACACCTTC
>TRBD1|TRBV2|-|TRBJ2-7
CASSRDRASYEQYF
TGTGCCAGCAGCCGGGACAGGGCCTCGTACGAGCAGTACTTC
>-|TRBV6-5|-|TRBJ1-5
CASSYSGGNQPQHF
TGTGCCAGCAGTTACTCGGGAGGCAATCAGCCCCAGCATTTT
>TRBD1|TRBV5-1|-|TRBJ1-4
CASSPRTGENEKLFF
TGCGCCAGCAGCCCTAGGACAGGGGAGAATGAAAAACTGTTTTTT
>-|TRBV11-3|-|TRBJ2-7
CASSLMKAWKQYF
TGTGCCAGCAGCTTAATGAAAGCGTGGAAGCAGTACTTC
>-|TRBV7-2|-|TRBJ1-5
CASSSRVQQPQHF
TGTGCCAGCAGCTCCCGGGTCCAACAGCCCCAGCATTTT
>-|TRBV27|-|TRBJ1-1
CASSIRVGNTEAFF
TGTGCCAGCAGCATCAGGGTAGGGAACACTGAAGCTTTCTTT
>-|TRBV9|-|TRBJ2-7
CASSVGTQTYEQYF
TGTGCCAGCAGCGTTGGGACACAAACCTACGAGCAGTACTTC
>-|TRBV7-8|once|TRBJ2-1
CASLLGTQQFF
TGTGCCAGCCTTCTCGGGACACAGCAGTTCTTC
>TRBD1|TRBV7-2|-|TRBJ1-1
CASSLHRDSTEAFF
TGTGCCAGCAGCTTACACAGGGACAGCACTGAAGCTTTCTTT
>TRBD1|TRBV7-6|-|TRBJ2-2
CASSFIPGQGGIETGELFF
TGTGCCAGCAGCTTTATCCCGGGACAGGGGGGCATTGAGACCGGGGAGCTGTTTTTT
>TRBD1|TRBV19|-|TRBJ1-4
CASSGQVREKLFF
TGTGCCAGTAGTGGACAGGTACGGGAAAAACTGTTTTTT
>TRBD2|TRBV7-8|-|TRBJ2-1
CASSPLGTSVYNEQFF
TGTGCCAGCAGCCCCCTCGGGACTAGCGTATACAATGAGCAGTTCTTC
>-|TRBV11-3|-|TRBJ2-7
CASSRTPYEQYF
TGTGCCAGCAGCCGTACACCGTACGAGCAGTACTTC
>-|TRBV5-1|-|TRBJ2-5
CASSFGRRRGEETQYF
TGCGCCAGCAGCTTCGGTAGGCGGCGGGGAGAAGAGACCCAGTACTTC
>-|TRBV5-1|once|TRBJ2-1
CASSLRELESNEQFF
TGCGCCAGCAGCTTGCGGGAGTTAGAGAGCAATGAGCAGTTCTTC
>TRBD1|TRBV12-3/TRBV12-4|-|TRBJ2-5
CASSQDREETQYF
TGTGCCAGCAGTCAGGACAGGGAAGAGACCCAGTACTTC
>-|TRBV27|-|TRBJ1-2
CATAGSRALRSYTF
TGTGCCACCGCTGGGTCCAGGGCCCTCAGGAGCTACACCTTC
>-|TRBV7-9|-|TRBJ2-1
CASSLSGLNEQFF
TGTGCCAGCAGCTTATCCGGACTTAATGAGCAGTTCTTC
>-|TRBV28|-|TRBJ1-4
CASTEGVNEKLFF
TGTGCCAGCACCGAGGGGGTTAATGAAAAACTGTTTTTT
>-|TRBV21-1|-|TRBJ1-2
CASSKWGERDRKYGYTF
TGTGCCAGCAGCAAATGGGGGGAGCGGGACAGGAAATATGGCTACACCTTC
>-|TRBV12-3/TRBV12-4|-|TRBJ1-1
CASRADRNTEAFF
TGTGCCAGCAGAGCCGACAGAAACACTGAAGCTTTCTTT
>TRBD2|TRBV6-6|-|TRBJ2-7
CASNLGGVVHEQYF
TGTGCCAGCAACCTGGGGGGGGTCGTCCATGAGCAGTACTTC
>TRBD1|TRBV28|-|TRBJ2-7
CASRYSGTGSYEQYF
TGTGCCAGCAGGTATTCCGGGACAGGGTCCTACGAGCAGTACTTC
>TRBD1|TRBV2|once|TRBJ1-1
CASSERDRGWNTEAFF
TGTGCCAGCAGTGAACGGGACAGGGGCTGGAACACTGAAGCTTTCTTT
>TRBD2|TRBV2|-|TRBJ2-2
CASSEEGFSGRLTGELFF
TGTGCCAGCAGTGAGGAGGGGTTTAGCGGGAGGTTAACCGGGGAGCTGTTTTTT
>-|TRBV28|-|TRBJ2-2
CASSRTDTGELFF
TGTGCCAGCAGTCGGACAGACACCGGGGAGCTGTTTTTT
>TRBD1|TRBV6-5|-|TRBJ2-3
CASRSPDRGADTQYF
TGTGCCAGCAGGAGCCCGGACAGGGGAGCAGATACGCAGTATTTT
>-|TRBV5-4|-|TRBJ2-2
CASSTGTVGTGELFF
TGTGCCAGCAGCACCGGGACTGTAGGCACCGGGGAGCTGTTTTTT
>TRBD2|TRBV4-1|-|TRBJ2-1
CASSQDPRTSVQFF
TGCGCCAGCAGCCAAGATCCCCGGACTAGTGTGCAGTTCTTC